Shown below are 6 T cell receptor beta chains from a single sample sequenced in a study of early T cells in non-severe SARS-CoV-2 infection. TCRdb redid the calling of the 5' RACE reads with MiXCR, one entry per CDR3 protein. Here the sample spans tens of thousands of distinct CDR3 sequences, 15% being singletons. Sequences were obtained from whole blood. The receptor set was obtained from an adult who was a healthcare worker with PCR-confirmed SARS-CoV-2 infection or an uninfected control (not recorded which).

This clonotype was detected only a few times. The V gene is TRBV10-3, the J gene TRBJ2-7, with 9 bases matching TRBD1. The V and J ends lost 10 bases and 4 bases, in that order; junction bases with no gene match: 2. This CDR3 region has 11 residues. In germline, CDR1 is ENHRY, CDR2 SYGVKD. The chain's CDR3 is CATGQGYEQYF. The CDR3 region has the DNA TGTGCCACCGGACAGGGGTACGAGCAGTACTTC.

This clonotype was seen only a few times. V and J are TRBV10-3 and TRBJ2-1, with 13 bases aligning to TRBD2. The CDR3 loop spans 19 amino acids. The germline V gene has CDR1 ENHRY and CDR2 SYGVKD. Trimming removed 6 bases from V and 4 bases from J; junction bases left unmatched: 15. CDR3 loop: CAIRETGHPGLAGYNEQFF. In DNA form, the CDR3 reads TGTGCCATCAGGGAGACAGGCCATCCGGGACTAGCGGGATACAATGAGCAGTTCTTC.

There are many counts of this clonotype. V usage is TRBV24-1 and J usage is TRBJ2-3, with D hard to call. Trimming cost V 4 bases and J 4 bases, with 11 bases left between them. The CDR3 extends over 14 amino acids. Germline CDR1 reads KGHDR; CDR2 reads SFDVKD. The CDR3 loop reads CATSDQTMSDTQYF. The CDR3 nucleotides are TGTGCCACCAGTGACCAAACAATGTCAGATACGCAGTATTTT.

This clonotype was counted between two and nine times. The chain recombines TRBV4-2 with TRBJ2-1; D not certain. CDR1 and CDR2 (germline): LGHNA, YNFKEQ. This CDR3 spans 15 amino acids. V lost 2 bases and J 6 bases, leaving 14 bases between the germline ends. CDR3 in amino acids: CASSQITNTLNEQFF. CDR3 DNA: TGTGCCAGCAGCCAAATTACTAACACCCTCAATGAGCAGTTCTTC.

This clonotype was detected only a few times. The V gene is TRBV2, the J gene TRBJ2-1; 9 bases fit TRBD2. This CDR3 region has 16 residues. Trimming removed 3 bases from V and 4 bases from J; junction bases left unmatched: 7. Looked up from germline, CDR1 is SNHLY and CDR2 is FYNNEI. The CDR3 DNA reads as TGTGCCAGCAGTGATCTAGCGGGAAGGGGGTACAATGAGCAGTTCTTC. Its protein is CASSDLAGRGYNEQFF.

The chain links TRBV19 to TRBJ2-1; TRBD2 aligns across 7 bases. Germline assignment: CDR1 LNHDA and CDR2 SQIVND (reference sequence). The junction had 10 bases not matched to a gene; V was cut back by 3 bases and J by 8 bases. The CDR3 is 15 residues long. CDR3 residues: CASSMTGGSIDEQFF. The CDR3 bases are TGTGCCAGTAGTATGACCGGCGGGAGTATCGATGAGCAGTTCTTC.